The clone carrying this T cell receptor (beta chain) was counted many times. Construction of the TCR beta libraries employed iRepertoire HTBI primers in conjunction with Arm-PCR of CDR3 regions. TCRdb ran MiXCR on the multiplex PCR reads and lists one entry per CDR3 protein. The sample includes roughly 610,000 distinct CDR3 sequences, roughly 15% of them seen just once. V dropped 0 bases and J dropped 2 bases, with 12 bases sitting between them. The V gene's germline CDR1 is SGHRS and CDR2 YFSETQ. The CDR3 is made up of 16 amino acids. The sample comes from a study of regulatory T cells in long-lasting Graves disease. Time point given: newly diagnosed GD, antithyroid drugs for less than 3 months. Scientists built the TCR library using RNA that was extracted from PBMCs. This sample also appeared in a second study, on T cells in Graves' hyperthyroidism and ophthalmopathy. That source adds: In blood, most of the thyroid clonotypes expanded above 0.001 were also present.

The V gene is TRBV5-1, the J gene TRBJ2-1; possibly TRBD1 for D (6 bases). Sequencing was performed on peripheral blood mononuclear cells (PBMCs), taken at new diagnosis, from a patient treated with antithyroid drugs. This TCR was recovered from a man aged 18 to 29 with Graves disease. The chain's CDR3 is CASSLVTGRTYNEQFF. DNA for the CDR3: TGCGCCAGCAGCTTGGTAACAGGGCGAACCTACAATGAGCAGTTCTTC. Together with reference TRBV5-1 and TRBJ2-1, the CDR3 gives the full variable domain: KAGVTQTPRYLIKTRGQQVTLSCSPISGHRSVSWYQQTPGQGLQFLFEYFSETQRNKGNFPGRFSGRQFSNSRSEMNVSTLELGDSALYLCASSLVTGRTYNEQFFGPGTRLTVL.